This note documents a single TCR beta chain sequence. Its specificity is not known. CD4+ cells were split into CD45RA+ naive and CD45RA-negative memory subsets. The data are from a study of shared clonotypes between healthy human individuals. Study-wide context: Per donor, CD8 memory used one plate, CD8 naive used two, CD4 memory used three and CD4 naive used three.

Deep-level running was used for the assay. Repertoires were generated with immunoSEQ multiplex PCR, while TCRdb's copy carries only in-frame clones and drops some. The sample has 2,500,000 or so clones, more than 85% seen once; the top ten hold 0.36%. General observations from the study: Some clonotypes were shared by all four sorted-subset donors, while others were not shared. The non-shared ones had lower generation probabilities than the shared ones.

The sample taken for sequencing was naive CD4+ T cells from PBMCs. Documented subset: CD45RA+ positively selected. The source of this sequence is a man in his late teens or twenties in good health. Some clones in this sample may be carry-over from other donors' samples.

The CDR3 spells CASSLGPPANTGELFF. The CDR3 DNA reads as TGTGCCAGCAGCTTGGGACCACCCGCGAACACCGGGGAGCTGTTTTTT. The chain uses TRBV7-2 and TRBJ2-2; possibly TRBD1 or TRBD2 for D (5 bases each). Trimming stripped 3 bases from V and 0 bases from J, with 11 bases between. The germline V gene has CDR1 SGHTA and CDR2 FQGNSA. The CDR3 runs 16 residues.